This passage covers 5 T cell receptor beta chains from one sample sequenced in a study of molecular identifiers for immune sequencing clone quantification. MiXCR, run by TCRdb on the PCR reads, gives a single entry per CDR3 protein. The sample has 490,000 or so distinct CDR3 sequences, around 23% seen once; the top ten hold around 0.76%. The specimen was naive CD8+ T cells from blood, with Jurkat cell RNA spiked in. Subset of the sample: FACS-sorted CD8+CD4-CCR7+CD45RA+ naive T cells. The receptors derive from a human donor in good health. Some libraries in this study had Jurkat cell RNA spiked in.

This clonotype was detected many times. The rearrangement links TRBV20-1 to TRBJ2-7, with 10 positions matching TRBD1. Germline V gene data show CDR1 as DFQATT and CDR2 as SNEGSKA (reference sequence). The V and J ends lost 6 bases and 6 bases, in that order; junction bases with no gene match: 8. The CDR3 runs to 13 residues. CDR3 protein: CSAEGQGLPEQYF. The CDR3 region has the DNA TGCAGTGCCGAGGGACAGGGGCTCCCCGAGCAGTACTTC.

This clonotype has at least ten counts. The chain couples TRBV4-1 to TRBJ2-3, with D perhaps matching TRBD2 (5 bases). There are 13 residues in the CDR3. Germline assignment: CDR1 MGHRA and CDR2 YSYEKL. V was clipped by 4 bases and J by 4 bases, with 9 bases between them. In nucleotides, the CDR3 is TGCGCCAGCAGCCCCTCGCGGGCAGATACGCAGTATTTT. It yields the protein CASSPSRADTQYF.

V gene TRBV7-9 combines with J gene TRBJ2-2, with D tentatively TRBD1 or TRBD2 (5 bases each). V was pared by 7 bases and J by 0 bases, with 12 bases between. Germline V gives CDR1 SEHNR, CDR2 FQNEAQ (reference sequence). The CDR3 is 15 residues long. CDR3 sequence (DNA): TGTGCCAGCACCCGGGACGGTACGAACACCGGGGAGCTGTTTTTT. Translated, it gives CASTRDGTNTGELFF.

Regarding this clonotype: A much more abundant neighbour one base away suggests this may be a read error. The rearrangement uses TRBV19 and TRBJ1-1; unclear D gene. V lost 4 bases and J 0 bases, leaving 12 bases between the germline ends. Per germline, CDR1 LNHDA and CDR2 SQIVND (reference sequence). The CDR3 extends over 15 amino acids. The CDR3 sequence: CASSTGVNMNTEAFF. Here the CDR3 DNA reads TGTGCCAGTAGTACAGGAGTAAATATGAACACTGAAGCTTTCTTT.

The chain couples TRBV5-4 to TRBJ1-4, with D perhaps matching TRBD1 (5 bases). Looked up from germline, CDR1 is SGHNT and CDR2 is YYREEE (reference sequence). Trimming removed 3 bases from V and 8 bases from J, with 14 bases in between. This CDR3 is built from 14 residues. In nucleotides, the CDR3 is TGTGCCAGCAGCTCAGGGCAGGGTTCCGAAAAACTGTTTTTT. This codes for CASSSGQGSEKLFF.